This entry concerns a single T cell receptor beta chain. Its antigen remains unidentified. This sample was included in a study of OX40 agonist ivuxolimab in advanced cancers. On the study more broadly: Patients were dosed with the agonistic anti-OX40 (CD134) antibody ivuxolimab. People who had prior anti-PD-1, anti-PD-L1 or anti-CTLA-4 therapy could take part, and under 45% had some.

Study-level results: Average numbers of expanded clones were greater in CD8+ T cells than in CD4+. Researchers did not determine the expanded peripheral T cells' antigen specificity.

The protocol was immunoSEQ multiplex PCR, while the TCRdb copy is restricted to in-frame clones and leaves out a portion. The repertoire includes 70,000 to 95,000 clones, around 94% of them detected once, and around 2.5% sits in the top ten. The receptor's source is an adult with an advanced solid tumor such as melanoma, head and neck, liver or kidney cancer. The sample in question was CD4+ or CD8+ T cells sorted from blood, obtained in a trial of the OX40 agonist ivuxolimab.

CDR3 amino acids: CASSFPGSYEQYF. The CDR3 DNA sequence: TGTGCCAGCAGTTTCCCGGGCTCCTACGAGCAGTACTTC. The chain uses TRBV27 and TRBJ2-7; no reliable D call. The CDR3 runs to 13 residues. The V and J ends lost 3 bases and 0 bases respectively, with 6 bases between them. CDR1 and CDR2 (germline): MNHEY, SMNVEV (reference sequence).